This TCR beta chain came from a study of PD-L1 blockade in urothelial cancer. Here immunoSEQ multiplex PCR was the method, and the copy in TCRdb shows in-frame clones only, minus some. The data contain around 120,000 clones, 85% to 90% of them seen just once; the ten biggest clones take up under 2%. Points on this clone: Its specificity is unknown.

Between the trimmed V and J ends, which lost 6 bases and 6 bases, there was a span of 15 bases. This CDR3 region has 14 residues. Germline loops: CDR1 MDHEN, CDR2 SYDVKM. Time point here: peripheral blood 6 weeks after treatment start. Study-wide results and caveats: Durable-benefit patients had greater expansion of tumor-associated blood clones at 3 weeks.

The sequences come from PBMCs, collected around atezolizumab (anti-PD-L1) treatment. The V call is TRBV28, the J call TRBJ2-4, with TRBD2 as a possible D gene (7 bases). This receptor was taken from a man aged 60 to 75 with urothelial cancer. As DNA, the CDR3 is TGTGCCAGCAGAGAAACAGGGAGGGGAAACATTCAGTACTTC. Amino acids: CASRETGRGNIQYF.